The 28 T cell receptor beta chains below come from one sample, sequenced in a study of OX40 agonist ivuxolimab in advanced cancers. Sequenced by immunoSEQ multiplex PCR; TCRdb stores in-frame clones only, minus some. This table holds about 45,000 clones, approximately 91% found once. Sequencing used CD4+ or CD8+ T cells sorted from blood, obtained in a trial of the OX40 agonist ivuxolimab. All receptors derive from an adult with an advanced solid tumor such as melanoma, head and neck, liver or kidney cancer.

The CDR3 nucleotides are TGTGCCAGCAGTTTTTCCAACTCTGGAAACACCATATATTTT. Translating it yields CASSFSNSGNTIYF. This chain joins TRBV28 and TRBJ1-3; D call uncertain. The CDR3 runs to 14 residues. Trimming pared 3 bases from V and 0 bases from J, leaving 6 bases between. The germline gives CDR1 MDHEN, CDR2 SYDVKM.

CDR3 coding DNA: TGTGCCAGTAGTATGGGGCAGGGGATCGGGGAGCTGTTTTTT. Encoded protein: CASSMGQGIGELFF. This sequence joins TRBV19 and TRBJ2-2; TRBD1 is a possible D gene (6 bases). The germline V and J ends were trimmed by 3 bases and 7 bases, with 12 bases remaining between them. The CDR3 is made up of 14 amino acids. Germline V gene lookup returns CDR1 LNHDA and CDR2 SQIVND (reference sequence).

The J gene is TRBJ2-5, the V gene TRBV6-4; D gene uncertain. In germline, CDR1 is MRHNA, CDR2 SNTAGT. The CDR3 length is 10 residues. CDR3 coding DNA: TGTGCACAAAGCAAAGAGACCCAGTACTTC. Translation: CAQSKETQYF.

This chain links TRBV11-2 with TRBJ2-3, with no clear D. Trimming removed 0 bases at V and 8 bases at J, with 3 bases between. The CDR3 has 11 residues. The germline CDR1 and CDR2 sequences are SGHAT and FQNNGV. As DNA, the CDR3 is TGTGCCAGCAGCTTAGAGGTTACGCAGTATTTT. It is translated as CASSLEVTQYF.

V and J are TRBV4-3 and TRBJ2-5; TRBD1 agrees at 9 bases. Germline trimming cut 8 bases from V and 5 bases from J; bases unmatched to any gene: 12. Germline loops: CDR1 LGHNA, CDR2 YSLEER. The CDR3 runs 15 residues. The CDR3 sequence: CASGLLSGQGETQYF. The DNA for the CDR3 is TGCGCCAGCGGCCTTCTCAGCGGACAGGGGGAGACCCAGTACTTC.

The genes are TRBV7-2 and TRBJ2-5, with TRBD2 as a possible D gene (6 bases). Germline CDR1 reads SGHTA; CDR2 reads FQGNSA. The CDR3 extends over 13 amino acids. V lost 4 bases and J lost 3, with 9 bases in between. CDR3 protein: CASSSLAEETQYF. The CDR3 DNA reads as TGTGCCAGCAGCTCTTTAGCGGAAGAGACCCAGTACTTC. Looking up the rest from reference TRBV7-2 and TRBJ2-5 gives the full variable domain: GAGVSQSPSNKVTEKGKDVELRCDPISGHTALYWYRQSLGQGLEFLIYFQGNSAPDKSGLPSDRFSAERTGGSVSTLTIQRTQQEDSAVYLCASSSLAEETQYFGPGTRLLVL.

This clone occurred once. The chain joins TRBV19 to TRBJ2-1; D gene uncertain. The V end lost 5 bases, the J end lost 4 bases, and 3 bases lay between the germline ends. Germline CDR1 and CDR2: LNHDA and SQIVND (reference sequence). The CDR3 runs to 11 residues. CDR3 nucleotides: TGTGCCAGTAGTCGTTACAATGAGCAGTTCTTC. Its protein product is CASSRYNEQFF.

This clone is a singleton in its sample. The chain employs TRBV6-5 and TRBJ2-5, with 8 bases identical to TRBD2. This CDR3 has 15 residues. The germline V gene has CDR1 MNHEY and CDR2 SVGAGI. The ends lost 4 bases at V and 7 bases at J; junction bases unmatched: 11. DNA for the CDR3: TGTGCCAGCAGTTCCTCAGCGGGGGCCCCCGGGACCCAGTACTTC. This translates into CASSSSAGAPGTQYF.

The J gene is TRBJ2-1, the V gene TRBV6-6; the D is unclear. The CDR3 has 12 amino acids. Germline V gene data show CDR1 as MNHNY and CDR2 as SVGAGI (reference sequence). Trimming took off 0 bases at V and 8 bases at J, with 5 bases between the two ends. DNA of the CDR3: TGTGCCAGCAGTTACTCGAGCTATGAGCAGTTCTTC. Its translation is CASSYSSYEQFF.

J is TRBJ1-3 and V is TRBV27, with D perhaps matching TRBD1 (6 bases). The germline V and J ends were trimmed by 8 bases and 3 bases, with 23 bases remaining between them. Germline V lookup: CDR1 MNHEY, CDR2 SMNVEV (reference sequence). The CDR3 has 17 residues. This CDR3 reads CASATALGQPNGNTIYF. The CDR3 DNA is TGTGCCAGCGCTACGGCCCTTGGACAGCCGAATGGAAACACCATATATTTT.

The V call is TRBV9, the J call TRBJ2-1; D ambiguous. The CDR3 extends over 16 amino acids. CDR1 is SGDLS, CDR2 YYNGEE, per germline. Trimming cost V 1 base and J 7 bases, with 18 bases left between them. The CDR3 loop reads CASSVTMPPNANEQFF. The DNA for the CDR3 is TGTGCCAGCAGCGTAACGATGCCCCCGAATGCGAATGAGCAGTTCTTC.

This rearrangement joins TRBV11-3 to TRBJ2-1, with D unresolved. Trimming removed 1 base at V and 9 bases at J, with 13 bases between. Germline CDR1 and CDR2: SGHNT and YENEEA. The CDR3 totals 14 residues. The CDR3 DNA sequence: TGTGCCAGCAGCTTAGGGCTCGGCGTCAGTGAGCAGTTCTTC. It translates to CASSLGLGVSEQFF.

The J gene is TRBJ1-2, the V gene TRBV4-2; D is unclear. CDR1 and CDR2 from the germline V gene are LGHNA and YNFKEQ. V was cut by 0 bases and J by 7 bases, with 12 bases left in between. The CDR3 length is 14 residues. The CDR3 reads CASSQDQRFPGYTF. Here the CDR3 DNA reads TGTGCCAGCAGCCAAGATCAAAGATTTCCTGGCTACACCTTC.

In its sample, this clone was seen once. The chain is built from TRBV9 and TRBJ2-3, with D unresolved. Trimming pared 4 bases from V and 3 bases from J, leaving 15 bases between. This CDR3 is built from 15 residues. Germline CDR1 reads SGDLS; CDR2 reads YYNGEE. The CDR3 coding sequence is TGTGCCAGCAGCCCCCGGAATTTAGTAACAGATACGCAGTATTTT. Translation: CASSPRNLVTDTQYF.

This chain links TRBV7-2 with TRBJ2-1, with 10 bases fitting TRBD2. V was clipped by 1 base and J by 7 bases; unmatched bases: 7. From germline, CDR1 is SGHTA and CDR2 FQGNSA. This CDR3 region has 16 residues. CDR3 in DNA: TGTGCCAGCAGCTTAGGGCTAGCGGGAGCTATGAATGAGCAGTTCTTC. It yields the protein CASSLGLAGAMNEQFF.

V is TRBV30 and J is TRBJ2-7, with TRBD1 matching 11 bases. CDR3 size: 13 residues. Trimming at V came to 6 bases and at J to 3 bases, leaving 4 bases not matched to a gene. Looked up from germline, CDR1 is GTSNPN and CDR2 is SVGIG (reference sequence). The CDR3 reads CACRDRGFYEQYF. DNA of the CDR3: TGTGCCTGCAGGGACAGGGGGTTCTACGAGCAGTACTTC.

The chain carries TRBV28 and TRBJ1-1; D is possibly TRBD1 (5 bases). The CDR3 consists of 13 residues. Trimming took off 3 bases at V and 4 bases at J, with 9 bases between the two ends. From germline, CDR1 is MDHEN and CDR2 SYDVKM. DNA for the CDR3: TGTGCCAGCAGTTTCGACAGCTTCACTGAAGCTTTCTTT. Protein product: CASSFDSFTEAFF.

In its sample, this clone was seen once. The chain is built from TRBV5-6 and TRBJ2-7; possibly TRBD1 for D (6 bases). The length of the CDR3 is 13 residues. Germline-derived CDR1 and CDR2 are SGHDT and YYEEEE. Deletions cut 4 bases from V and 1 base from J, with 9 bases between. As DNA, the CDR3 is TGTGCCAGCAGCCAGGGGCGGTCCTACGAGCAGTACTTC. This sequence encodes CASSQGRSYEQYF.

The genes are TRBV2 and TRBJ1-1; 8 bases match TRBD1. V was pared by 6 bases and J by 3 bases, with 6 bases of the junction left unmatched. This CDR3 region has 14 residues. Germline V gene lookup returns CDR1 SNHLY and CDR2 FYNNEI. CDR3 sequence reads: CASRREQGDTEAFF. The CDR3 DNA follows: TGTGCCAGCAGGAGGGAACAGGGGGACACTGAAGCTTTCTTT.

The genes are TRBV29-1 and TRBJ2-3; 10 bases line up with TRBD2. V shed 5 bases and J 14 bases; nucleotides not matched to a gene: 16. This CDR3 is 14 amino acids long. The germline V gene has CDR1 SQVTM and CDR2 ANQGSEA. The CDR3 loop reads CSVIPRLAGERGYF. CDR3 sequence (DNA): TGCAGCGTTATTCCCAGGCTAGCGGGAGAGAGAGGGTATTTT.

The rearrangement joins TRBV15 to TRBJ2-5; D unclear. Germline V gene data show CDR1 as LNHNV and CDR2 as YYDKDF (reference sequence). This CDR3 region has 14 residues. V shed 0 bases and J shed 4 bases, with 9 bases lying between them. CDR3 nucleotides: TGTGCCACCAGCAGAGACCCGGGCTCAGAGACCCAGTACTTC. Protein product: CATSRDPGSETQYF. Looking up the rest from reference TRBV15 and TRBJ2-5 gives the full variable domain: DAMVIQNPRYQVTQFGKPVTLSCSQTLNHNVMYWYQQKSSQAPKLLFHYYDKDFNNEADTPDNFQSRRPNTSFCFLDIRSPGLGDTAMYLCATSRDPGSETQYFGPGTRLLVL.

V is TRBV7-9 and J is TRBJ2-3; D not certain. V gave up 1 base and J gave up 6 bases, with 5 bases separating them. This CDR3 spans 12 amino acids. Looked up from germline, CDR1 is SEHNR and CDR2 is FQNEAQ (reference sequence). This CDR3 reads CASSLVSDTQYF. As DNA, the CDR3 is TGTGCCAGCAGCTTAGTTTCGGATACGCAGTATTTT.

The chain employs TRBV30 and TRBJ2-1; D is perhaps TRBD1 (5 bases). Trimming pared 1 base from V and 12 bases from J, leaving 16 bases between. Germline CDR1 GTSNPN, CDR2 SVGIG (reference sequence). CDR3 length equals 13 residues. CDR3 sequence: CAWSGWGPQGQFF. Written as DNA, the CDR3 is TGTGCCTGGAGTGGTTGGGGTCCTCAGGGGCAGTTCTTC.

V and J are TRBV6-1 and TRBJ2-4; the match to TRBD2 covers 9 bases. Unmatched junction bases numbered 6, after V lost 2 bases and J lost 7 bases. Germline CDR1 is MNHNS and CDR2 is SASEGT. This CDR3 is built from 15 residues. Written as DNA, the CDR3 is TGTGCCAGCAGTGAAACGGGACTAGCCCAGAACATTCAGTACTTC. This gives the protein CASSETGLAQNIQYF.

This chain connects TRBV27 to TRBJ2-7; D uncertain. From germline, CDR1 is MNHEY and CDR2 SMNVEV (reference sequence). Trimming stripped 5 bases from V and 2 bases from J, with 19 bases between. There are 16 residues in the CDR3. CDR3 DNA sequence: TGTGCCAGCAGTCAAAGCCCACCAGGACGGGCCTACGAGCAGTACTTC. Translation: CASSQSPPGRAYEQYF.

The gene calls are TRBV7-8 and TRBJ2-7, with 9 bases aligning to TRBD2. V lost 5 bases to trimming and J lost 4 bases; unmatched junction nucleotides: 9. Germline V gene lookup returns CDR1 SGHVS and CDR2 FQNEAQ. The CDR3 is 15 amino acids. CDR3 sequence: CASSLNLAGIYEQYF. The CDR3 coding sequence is TGTGCCAGCAGCCTAAACCTAGCGGGAATTTACGAGCAGTACTTC.

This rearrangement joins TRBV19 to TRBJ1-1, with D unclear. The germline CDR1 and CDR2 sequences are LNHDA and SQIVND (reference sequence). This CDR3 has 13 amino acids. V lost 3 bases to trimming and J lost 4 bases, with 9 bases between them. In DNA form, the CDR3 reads TGTGCCAGTAGTATTGGACCCGGCACTGAAGCTTTCTTT. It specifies CASSIGPGTEAFF.

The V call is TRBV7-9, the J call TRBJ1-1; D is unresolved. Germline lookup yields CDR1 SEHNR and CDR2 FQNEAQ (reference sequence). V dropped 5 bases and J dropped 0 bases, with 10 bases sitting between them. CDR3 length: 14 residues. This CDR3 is CASSPDLMNTEAFF. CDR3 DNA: TGTGCCAGCAGCCCAGATCTCATGAACACTGAAGCTTTCTTT.